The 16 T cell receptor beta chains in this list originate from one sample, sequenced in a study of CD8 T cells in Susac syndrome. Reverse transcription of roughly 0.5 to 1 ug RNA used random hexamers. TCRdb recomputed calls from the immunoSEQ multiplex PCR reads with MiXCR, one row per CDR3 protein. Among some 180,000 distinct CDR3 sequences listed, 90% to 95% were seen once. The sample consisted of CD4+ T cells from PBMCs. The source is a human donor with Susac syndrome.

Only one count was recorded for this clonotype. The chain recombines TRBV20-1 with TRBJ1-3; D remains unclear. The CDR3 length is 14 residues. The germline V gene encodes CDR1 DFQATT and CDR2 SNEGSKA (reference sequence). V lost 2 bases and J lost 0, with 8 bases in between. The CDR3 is CSARSRSSGNTIYF. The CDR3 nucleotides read TGCAGTGCTAGAAGTAGGAGCTCTGGAAACACCATATATTTT.

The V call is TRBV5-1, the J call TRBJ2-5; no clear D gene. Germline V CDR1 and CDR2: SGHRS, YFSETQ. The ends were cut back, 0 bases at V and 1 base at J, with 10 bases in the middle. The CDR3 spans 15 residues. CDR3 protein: CASSLGTASQETQYF. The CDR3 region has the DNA TGCGCCAGCAGCTTGGGAACTGCGTCCCAAGAGACCCAGTACTTC.

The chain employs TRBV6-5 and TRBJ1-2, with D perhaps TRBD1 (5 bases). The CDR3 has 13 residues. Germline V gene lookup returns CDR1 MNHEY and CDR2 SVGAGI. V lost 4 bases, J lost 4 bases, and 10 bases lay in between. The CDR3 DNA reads TGTGCCAGCAGTTTCAGGGTCTCCTATGGCTACACCTTC. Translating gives CASSFRVSYGYTF.

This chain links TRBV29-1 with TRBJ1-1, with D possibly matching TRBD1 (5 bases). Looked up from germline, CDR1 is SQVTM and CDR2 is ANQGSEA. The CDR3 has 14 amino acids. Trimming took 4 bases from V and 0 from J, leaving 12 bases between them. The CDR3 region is CSVGNRSMNTEAFF. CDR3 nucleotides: TGCAGCGTTGGTAACAGGTCCATGAACACTGAAGCTTTCTTT.

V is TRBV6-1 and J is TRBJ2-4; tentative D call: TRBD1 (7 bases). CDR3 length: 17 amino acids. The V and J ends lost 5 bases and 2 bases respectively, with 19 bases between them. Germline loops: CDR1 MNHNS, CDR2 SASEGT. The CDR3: CASSPAGQWVSKNIQYF. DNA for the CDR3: TGTGCCAGCAGTCCGGCGGGACAGTGGGTATCCAAAAACATTCAGTACTTC.

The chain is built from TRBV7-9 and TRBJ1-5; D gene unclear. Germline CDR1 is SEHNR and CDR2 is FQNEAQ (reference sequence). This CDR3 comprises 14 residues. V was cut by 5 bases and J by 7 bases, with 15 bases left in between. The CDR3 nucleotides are TGTGCCAGCAGCAATACGGGCCTGGGGCAGCCCCAGCATTTT. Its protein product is CASSNTGLGQPQHF.

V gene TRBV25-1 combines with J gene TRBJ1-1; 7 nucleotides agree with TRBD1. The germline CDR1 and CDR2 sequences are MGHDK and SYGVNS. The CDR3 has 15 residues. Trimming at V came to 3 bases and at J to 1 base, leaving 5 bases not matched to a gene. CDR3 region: CASSEPGQQNTEAFF. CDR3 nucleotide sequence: TGTGCCAGCAGTGAGCCGGGACAGCAGAACACTGAAGCTTTCTTT.

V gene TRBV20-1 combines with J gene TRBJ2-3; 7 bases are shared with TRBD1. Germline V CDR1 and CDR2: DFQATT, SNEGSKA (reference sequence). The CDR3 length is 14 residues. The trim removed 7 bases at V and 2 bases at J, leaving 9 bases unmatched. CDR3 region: CSGLTGTPTDTQYF. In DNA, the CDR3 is TGCAGTGGATTGACAGGGACCCCCACAGATACGCAGTATTTT.

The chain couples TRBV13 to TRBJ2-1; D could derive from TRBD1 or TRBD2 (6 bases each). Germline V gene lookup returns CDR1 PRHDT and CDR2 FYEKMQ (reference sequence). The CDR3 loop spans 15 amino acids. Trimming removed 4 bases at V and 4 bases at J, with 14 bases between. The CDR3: CASSSPGGNYNEQFF. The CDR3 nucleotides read TGTGCCAGCAGCTCGCCCGGGGGCAATTACAATGAGCAGTTCTTC.

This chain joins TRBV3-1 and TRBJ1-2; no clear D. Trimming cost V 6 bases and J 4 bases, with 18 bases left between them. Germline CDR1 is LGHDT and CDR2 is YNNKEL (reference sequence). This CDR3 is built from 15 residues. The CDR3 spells CASRRTSVGAYGYTF. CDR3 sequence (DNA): TGTGCCAGCAGACGAACATCTGTGGGAGCCTATGGCTACACCTTC.

The CDR3 region is CSARDQGQGGSGANVLTF. As DNA, the CDR3 is TGCAGTGCTAGAGATCAAGGACAGGGGGGTTCTGGGGCCAACGTCCTGACTTTC. V usage is TRBV20-1 and J usage is TRBJ2-6, with 10 bases fitting TRBD1. V lost 0 bases and J lost 1; bases outside the gene matches: 6. Germline loops: CDR1 DFQATT, CDR2 SNEGSKA (reference sequence). The CDR3 extends over 18 amino acids.

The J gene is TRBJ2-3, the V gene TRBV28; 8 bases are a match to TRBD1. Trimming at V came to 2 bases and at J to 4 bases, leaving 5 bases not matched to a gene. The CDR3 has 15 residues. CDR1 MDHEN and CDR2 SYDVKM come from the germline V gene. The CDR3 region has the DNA TGTGCCAGCAGTTTAGGACAGGGTCCGCCAGATACGCAGTATTTT. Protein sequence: CASSLGQGPPDTQYF.

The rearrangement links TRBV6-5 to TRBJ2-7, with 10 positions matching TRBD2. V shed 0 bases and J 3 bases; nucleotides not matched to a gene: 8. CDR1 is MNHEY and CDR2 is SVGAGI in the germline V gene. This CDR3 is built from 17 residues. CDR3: CASSYSRASGSVYEQYF. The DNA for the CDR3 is TGTGCCAGCAGTTACTCGAGGGCTAGCGGGAGTGTCTACGAGCAGTACTTC.

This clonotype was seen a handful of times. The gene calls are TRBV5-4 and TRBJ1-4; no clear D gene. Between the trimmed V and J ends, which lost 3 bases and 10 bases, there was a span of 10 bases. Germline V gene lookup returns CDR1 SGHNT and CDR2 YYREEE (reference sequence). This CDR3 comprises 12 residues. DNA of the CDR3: TGTGCCAGCAGCTCGCTCGAAGGAAAACTGTTTTTT. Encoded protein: CASSSLEGKLFF.

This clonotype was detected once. CDR3 protein: CATSEAGTGGQETQYF. The CDR3 DNA is TGTGCCACCAGTGAGGCCGGGACAGGGGGCCAAGAGACCCAGTACTTC. The rearrangement uses TRBV24-1 and TRBJ2-5, with 11 bases aligning to TRBD1. V lost 4 bases to trimming and J lost 1 base; unmatched junction nucleotides: 4. The CDR3 contains 16 residues. From germline, CDR1 is KGHDR and CDR2 SFDVKD.

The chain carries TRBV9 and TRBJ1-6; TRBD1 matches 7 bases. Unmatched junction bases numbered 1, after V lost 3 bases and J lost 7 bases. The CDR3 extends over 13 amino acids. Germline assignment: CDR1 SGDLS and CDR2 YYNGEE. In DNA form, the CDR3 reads TGTGCCAGCAGCGGGGACAGAAATTCACCCCTCCACTTT. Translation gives CASSGDRNSPLHF.